A single sample gave rise to the 13 T cell receptor beta chains below, sequenced in a study of post-analysis software for immune sequencing data. Study-level points and caveats: Elevated frequency relative to controls characterized roughly five TRBV segments in patients, TRBV5-6, TRBV5-1 and TRBV20-1 among them.

Their target antigens are unknown. Unique-molecular-identifier-tagged TCR beta cDNA libraries were used. TCRdb recomputed calls from the PCR reads with MiXCR, one row per CDR3 protein. This sample yields approximately 730,000 distinct CDR3 sequences, of which roughly 50% are seen a single time; 4.9% belongs to the top ten. The specimen was blood. These receptors all come from a girl aged 5-17 years with multiple sclerosis.

This clonotype was seen only a few times. The J gene is TRBJ1-2, the V gene TRBV9, with 7 nucleotides matching TRBD1. Germline V lookup: CDR1 SGDLS, CDR2 YYNGEE. The CDR3 is 17 amino acids. Germline trimming cut 3 bases from V and 3 bases from J; bases unmatched to any gene: 14. This CDR3 is CASSDRTTGAVHYGYTF. CDR3 DNA: TGTGCCAGCAGCGATCGAACAACAGGGGCCGTTCACTATGGCTACACCTTC.

There are a few counts of this clonotype. This chain links TRBV20-1 with TRBJ2-3; 7 positions match TRBD1. V was clipped by 7 bases and J by 3 bases; unmatched bases: 7. The length of the CDR3 is 13 residues. Germline V gene sequence: CDR1 DFQATT, CDR2 SNEGSKA (reference sequence). CDR3 DNA sequence: TGCAGTGTTCCGGACAGGTGGACAGATACGCAGTATTTT. Translated: CSVPDRWTDTQYF.

This clonotype was seen only a few times. This chain joins TRBV12-3 or TRBV12-4 and TRBJ2-2, with 8 positions matching TRBD2. This CDR3 comprises 16 residues. J gave up 1 base and V 6 bases, and 7 bases lay outside the gene matches. The CDR3 reads CASSPGGAGNTGELFF. CDR3 sequence (DNA): TGTGCCAGCAGCCCCGGGGGGGCAGGGAACACCGGGGAGCTGTTTTTT.

The genes are TRBV6-1 and TRBJ2-3; 10 nucleotides align to TRBD2. Germline assignment: CDR1 MNHNS and CDR2 SASEGT. The J segment lost 1 base and the V segment lost 3 bases, leaving 10 bases of the junction unmatched. CDR3 length: 18 residues. The CDR3 sequence: CASSDDGTSEIGTDTQYF. CDR3 in DNA: TGTGCCAGCAGTGACGATGGGACTAGCGAAATCGGCACAGATACGCAGTATTTT.

The chain combines TRBV25-1 with TRBJ2-3, with 7 bases matching TRBD2. The CDR3 spans 13 residues. Unmatched junction bases numbered 7, after V lost 7 bases and J lost 6 bases. Germline-derived CDR1 and CDR2 are MGHDK and SYGVNS. For the CDR3, the DNA is TGTGCCAGCAAGGGGCTGGGGGGGGATACGCAGTATTTT. Translating gives CASKGLGGDTQYF.

J is TRBJ2-3 and V is TRBV24-1; D is undetermined. The V end lost 4 bases, the J end lost 2 bases, and 18 bases lay between the germline ends. This CDR3 has 17 amino acids. Germline CDR1 KGHDR, CDR2 SFDVKD. The CDR3 region is CATSDPDRSVFTDTQYF. In DNA form, the CDR3 reads TGTGCCACCAGTGACCCCGATCGGAGCGTGTTCACAGATACGCAGTATTTT.

The J gene is TRBJ2-3, the V gene TRBV12-3 or TRBV12-4; D unclear. Trimming shortened V by 8 bases and J by 4 bases, and 7 bases separated the two germline ends. The CDR3 is 11 amino acids. The DNA for the CDR3 is TGTGCCAGCGGCGCGGCAGATACGCAGTATTTT. This translates into CASGAADTQYF.

This clonotype was detected only a few times. The V gene is TRBV12-3 or TRBV12-4, the J gene TRBJ1-2, with no clear D. The V gene lost 4 bases and the J gene lost 7 bases, with 13 bases spanning the gap. The length of the CDR3 is 13 residues. CDR3 sequence: CASSSLLGSGYTF. CDR3 DNA: TGTGCCAGCAGTTCTCTATTGGGCAGTGGCTACACCTTC.

This sequence joins TRBV13 and TRBJ2-3; perhaps TRBD1 as D (5 bases). CDR1 is PRHDT, CDR2 FYEKMQ, per germline (reference sequence). The CDR3 sequence is 17 residues long. V was clipped by 0 bases and J by 0 bases, with 13 bases between them. The CDR3: CASSLGPKTVSTDTQYF. The CDR3 nucleotides are TGTGCCAGCAGCTTAGGCCCGAAGACAGTAAGCACAGATACGCAGTATTTT.

The chain uses TRBV20-1 and TRBJ2-5, with 12 bases aligning to TRBD2. Germline assignment: CDR1 DFQATT and CDR2 SNEGSKA (reference sequence). The V segment lost 1 base and the J segment 5 bases; nucleotides outside the gene matches: 14. This CDR3 is built from 18 residues. Here the CDR3 reads CSARGGTSGRTPLETQYF. The DNA of the CDR3 is TGCAGTGCTAGAGGCGGGACTAGCGGGCGGACCCCTCTGGAGACCCAGTACTTC.

This clonotype has more than one count but fewer than ten. The genes are TRBV11-1 and TRBJ1-5; D may be TRBD1 (6 bases). The CDR3 length is 13 residues. Trimming took 5 bases from V and 5 from J, leaving 10 bases between them. CDR1 and CDR2 from the germline V gene are SGHAT and FQDESV (reference sequence). The CDR3 sequence is CASSMDRDQPQHF. The CDR3 DNA follows: TGTGCCAGCAGCATGGACAGAGATCAGCCCCAGCATTTT.

The sample holds a few counts of this clonotype. The chain combines TRBV12-3 or TRBV12-4 with TRBJ2-1; 7 bases fit TRBD1. This CDR3 has 15 amino acids. V gave up 3 bases and J gave up 5 bases; unmatched junction bases: 7. CDR3 protein: CASSLARGSNNEQFF. In DNA, the CDR3 is TGTGCCAGCAGTTTGGCCAGGGGGAGTAACAATGAGCAGTTCTTC.

This chain connects TRBV24-1 to TRBJ2-7, with 9 bases matching TRBD2. There are 15 residues in the CDR3. With V trimmed by 2 bases and J by 2 bases, 3 bases remained unmatched. Germline CDR1 reads KGHDR; CDR2 reads SFDVKD. The CDR3 bases are TGTGCCACCAGTGATTCTGGGACTAGCCCCTACGAGCAGTACTTC. As protein: CATSDSGTSPYEQYF.